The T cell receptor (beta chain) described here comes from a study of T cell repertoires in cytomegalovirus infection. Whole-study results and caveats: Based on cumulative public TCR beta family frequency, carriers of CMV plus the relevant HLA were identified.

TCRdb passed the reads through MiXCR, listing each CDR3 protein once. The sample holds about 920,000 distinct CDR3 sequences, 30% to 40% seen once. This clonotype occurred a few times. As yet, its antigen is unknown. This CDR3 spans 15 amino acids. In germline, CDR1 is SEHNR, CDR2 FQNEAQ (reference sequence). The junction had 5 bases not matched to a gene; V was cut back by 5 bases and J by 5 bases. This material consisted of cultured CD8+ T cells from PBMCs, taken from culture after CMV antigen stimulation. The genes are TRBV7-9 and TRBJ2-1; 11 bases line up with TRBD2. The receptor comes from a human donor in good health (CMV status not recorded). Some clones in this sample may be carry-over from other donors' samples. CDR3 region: CASSTSGGIHNEQFF. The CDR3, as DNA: TGTGCCAGCAGCACTAGCGGGGGAATCCACAATGAGCAGTTCTTC. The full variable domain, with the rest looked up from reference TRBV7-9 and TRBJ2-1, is DTGVSQNPRHKITKRGQNVTFRCDPISEHNRLYWYRQTLGQGPEFLTYFQNEAQLEKSRLLSDRFSAERPKGSFSTLEIQRTEQGDSAMYLCASSTSGGIHNEQFFGPGTRLTVL.